This paragraph reports one TCR beta chain. The antigen remains undetermined. The record originates from a study of cytomegalovirus exposure and HLA in healthy donors. Overall study: Of a few hundred genotyped donors, approximately 80% clustered with self-reported Caucasian donors.

V gave up 6 bases and J gave up 2 bases, with 12 bases separating them. The CDR3 has 14 residues. The V gene's germline CDR1 is MNHEY and CDR2 SVGAGI. General study results and limits: The listing of 160 or so TCR beta chains classed them as cytomegalovirus-associated. Among CMV-associated TCR beta chains, most appeared HLA-restricted in a later analysis.

Primers: 60 Vbeta forward and 13 Jbeta reverse. Sequenced by immunoSEQ multiplex PCR; TCRdb stores in-frame clones only, minus some. The data contain under 250,000 clones, roughly 73% of them singletons. Source material: PBMCs. V usage is TRBV6-5 and J usage is TRBJ2-3; a weak D match, TRBD2 (5 bases). The origin of this receptor is a boy aged 5 to 17 in good health and CMV-seronegative. CDR3 coding DNA: TGTGCCAGCAGCCGTCGGGGAGTCACAGATACGCAGTATTTT. Its translation is CASSRRGVTDTQYF.